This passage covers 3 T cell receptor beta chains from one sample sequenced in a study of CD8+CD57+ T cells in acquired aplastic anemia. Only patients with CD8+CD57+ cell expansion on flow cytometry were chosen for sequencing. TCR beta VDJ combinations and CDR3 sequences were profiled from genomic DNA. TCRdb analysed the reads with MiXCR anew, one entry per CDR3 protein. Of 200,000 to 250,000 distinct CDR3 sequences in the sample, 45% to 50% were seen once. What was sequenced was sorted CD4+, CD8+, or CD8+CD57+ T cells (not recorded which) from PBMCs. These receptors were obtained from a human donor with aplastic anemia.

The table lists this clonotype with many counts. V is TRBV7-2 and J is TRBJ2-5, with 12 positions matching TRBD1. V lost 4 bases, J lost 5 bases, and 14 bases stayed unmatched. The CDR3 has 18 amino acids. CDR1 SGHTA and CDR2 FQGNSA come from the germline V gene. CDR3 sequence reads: CASSSYPVGQGAEETQYF. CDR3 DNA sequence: TGTGCCAGCAGCTCTTACCCGGTGGGACAGGGGGCGGAGGAGACCCAGTACTTC.

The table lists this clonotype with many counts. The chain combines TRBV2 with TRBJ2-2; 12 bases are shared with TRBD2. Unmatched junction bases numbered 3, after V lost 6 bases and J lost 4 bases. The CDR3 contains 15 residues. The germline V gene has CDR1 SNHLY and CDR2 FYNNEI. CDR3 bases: TGTGCCAGCAGCCCTAGCGGGGGGGCCACCGGGGAGCTGTTTTTT. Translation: CASSPSGGATGELFF.

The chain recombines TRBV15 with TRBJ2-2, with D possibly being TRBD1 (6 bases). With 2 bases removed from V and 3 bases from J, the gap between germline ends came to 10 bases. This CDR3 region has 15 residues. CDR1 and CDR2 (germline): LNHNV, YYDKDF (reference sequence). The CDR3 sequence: CATSRLPGDTGELFF. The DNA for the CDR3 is TGTGCCACCAGCAGACTCCCAGGGGACACCGGGGAGCTGTTTTTT. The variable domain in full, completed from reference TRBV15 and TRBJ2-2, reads DAMVIQNPRYQVTQFGKPVTLSCSQTLNHNVMYWYQQKSSQAPKLLFHYYDKDFNNEADTPDNFQSRRPNTSFCFLDIRSPGLGDTAMYLCATSRLPGDTGELFFGEGSRLTVL.